These T cell receptor beta chains were read from a single sample in a study of shared clonotypes between healthy human individuals. The table came from immunoSEQ multiplex PCR; TCRdb's copy has only in-frame clones and leaves some out. The data show just over 2,000,000 clones, roughly 94% seen once. Sequenced: naive CD4+ T cells sorted from blood. The receptors come from a man aged 18-30 years in good health. Both conserved end residues are part of each CDR3. A D gene is named only where the DNA matches it firmly. Clone size is shown for a subset of rows, as once, few, many or a class of expanded clone.

CDR3 DNA: TGTGCCAGCAGGGGGAGGGAAGCGGATGAAAAACTGTTTTTT
CDR3 protein: CASRGREADEKLFF
V gene: TRBV27
D gene: -
clone size: -
J gene: TRBJ1-4

CDR3 DNA: TGTGCCATCTCGACAGGGGTAAGCAATCAGCCCCAGCATTTT
CDR3 protein: CAISTGVSNQPQHF
V gene: TRBV10-3
D gene: TRBD1
clone size: -
J gene: TRBJ1-5

CDR3 DNA: TGCGCCAGCAGCCAAGGGGACTACCTGCAAGAGACCCAGTACTTC
CDR3 protein: CASSQGDYLQETQYF
V gene: TRBV5-1
D gene: TRBD2
clone size: -
J gene: TRBJ2-5

CDR3 DNA: TGTGCCAGCAGACGTAACAGGGACGGCAATCAGCCCCAGCATTTT
CDR3 protein: CASRRNRDGNQPQHF
V gene: TRBV5-5
D gene: -
clone size: -
J gene: TRBJ1-5

CDR3 DNA: TGCGCCAGCAGCCAAGATTTAGTCGGCTATGGCTACACCTTC
CDR3 protein: CASSQDLVGYGYTF
V gene: TRBV4-1
D gene: -
clone size: -
J gene: TRBJ1-2

CDR3 DNA: TGTGCCAGCAGGGGGGACTCCCAAAGTGGGGGCTACACCTTC
CDR3 protein: CASRGDSQSGGYTF
V gene: TRBV6-6
D gene: -
clone size: -
J gene: TRBJ1-2

CDR3 DNA: TGTGCCAGCACGCGGAGGGGCGGCGGGAACACTGAAGCTTTCTTT
CDR3 protein: CASTRRGGGNTEAFF
V gene: TRBV2
D gene: -
clone size: -
J gene: TRBJ1-1

CDR3 DNA: TGTGCCAGCAGCGTAGGTTCACAGGGGATTCAGCCCCAGCATTTT
CDR3 protein: CASSVGSQGIQPQHF
V gene: TRBV9
D gene: TRBD1
clone size: -
J gene: TRBJ1-5

CDR3 DNA: TGTGCCAGCAGCTTCCCGGGACAGGGGGCTTTGGAGACCCAGTACTTC
CDR3 protein: CASSFPGQGALETQYF
V gene: TRBV7-9
D gene: TRBD1
clone size: -
J gene: TRBJ2-5

CDR3 DNA: TGTGCCAGCAGCAGCGGACAGCCCGGGGGAGAGACCCAGTACTTC
CDR3 protein: CASSSGQPGGETQYF
V gene: TRBV11-3
D gene: -
clone size: many
J gene: TRBJ2-5

CDR3 DNA: TGTGCCAGCAGCTCCCCCGGACAGGTCCCGAACACTGAAGCTTTCTTT
CDR3 protein: CASSSPGQVPNTEAFF
V gene: TRBV5-4
D gene: TRBD1
clone size: -
J gene: TRBJ1-1

CDR3 DNA: TGCGCCAGCAGCTTAAAATTGGGACAGGTCACCGGGGAGCTGTTTTTT
CDR3 protein: CASSLKLGQVTGELFF
V gene: TRBV5-1
D gene: TRBD1
clone size: -
J gene: TRBJ2-2

CDR3 DNA: TGTGCCAGCAGCAGGGACCGGGGGGAGTCTTCACCCCTCCACTTT
CDR3 protein: CASSRDRGESSPLHF
V gene: TRBV11-1
D gene: -
clone size: -
J gene: TRBJ1-6

CDR3 DNA: TGTGCCAGCAGCTTGGCCAACGGTCAGGGGGACCGTGGCTACACCTTC
CDR3 protein: CASSLANGQGDRGYTF
V gene: TRBV5-4
D gene: TRBD1
clone size: -
J gene: TRBJ1-2

CDR3 DNA: TGTGCCAGCAGCTCTAGCGGGGGCTCCTACGAGCAGTACTTC
CDR3 protein: CASSSSGGSYEQYF
V gene: TRBV7-2
D gene: TRBD2
clone size: -
J gene: TRBJ2-7

CDR3 DNA: TGTGCCAGTAGTTCCGACACCCACACTGAAGCTTTCTTT
CDR3 protein: CASSSDTHTEAFF
V gene: TRBV19
D gene: -
clone size: -
J gene: TRBJ1-1

CDR3 DNA: TGTGCCAGCACCAAAGGACAGGGGGTCTATGGCTACACCTTC
CDR3 protein: CASTKGQGVYGYTF
V gene: TRBV6-5
D gene: TRBD1
clone size: -
J gene: TRBJ1-2

CDR3 DNA: TGTGCCAGTAGTATCCCCCCTTTCCTTGGCTACACCTTC
CDR3 protein: CASSIPPFLGYTF
V gene: TRBV19
D gene: -
clone size: -
J gene: TRBJ1-2

CDR3 DNA: TGTGCCAGCTCACCACCTACAGGAAGAGTGGCCGAGCAGTTCTTC
CDR3 protein: CASSPPTGRVAEQFF
V gene: TRBV18
D gene: -
clone size: -
J gene: TRBJ2-1

CDR3 DNA: TGTGCCGTCCGGGACAGGGCAGGTTCACCCCTCCACTTT
CDR3 protein: CAVRDRAGSPLHF
V gene: TRBV6-5
D gene: TRBD1
clone size: few
J gene: TRBJ1-6

CDR3 DNA: TGTGCCTGGAGTGCCGGACAGACGAACACTGAAGCTTTCTTT
CDR3 protein: CAWSAGQTNTEAFF
V gene: TRBV30
D gene: -
clone size: -
J gene: TRBJ1-1

CDR3 DNA: TGTGCCTGGAGTGTAATGGGCCCAACTAATGAAAAACTGTTTTTT
CDR3 protein: CAWSVMGPTNEKLFF
V gene: TRBV30
D gene: -
clone size: -
J gene: TRBJ1-4

CDR3 DNA: TGTGCCAGCTGCCGGGCCTACACCGGGGAGCTGTTTTTT
CDR3 protein: CASCRAYTGELFF
V gene: TRBV2
D gene: -
clone size: -
J gene: TRBJ2-2

CDR3 DNA: TGTGCCAGCAGCTTAAACAGCGGTCCTTTCAATGAGCAGTTCTTC
CDR3 protein: CASSLNSGPFNEQFF
V gene: TRBV11-3
D gene: -
clone size: -
J gene: TRBJ2-1

CDR3 DNA: TGTGCCAGCATTGGCCAAACTCAAGAAACCCAGTACTTC
CDR3 protein: CASIGQTQETQYF
V gene: TRBV2
D gene: -
clone size: -
J gene: TRBJ2-5

CDR3 DNA: TGTGCCTGGAGTGTACTCAGAGGGGAAACTGAAGCTTTCTTT
CDR3 protein: CAWSVLRGETEAFF
V gene: TRBV30
D gene: -
clone size: -
J gene: TRBJ1-1

CDR3 DNA: TGTGCCAGCAGTCCCCACAGTTCCTATTCACCCCTCCACTTT
CDR3 protein: CASSPHSSYSPLHF
V gene: TRBV25-1
D gene: -
clone size: few
J gene: TRBJ1-6

CDR3 DNA: TGTGCCAGCAGCTGGGACAGGAAAAACACTGAAGCTTTCTTT
CDR3 protein: CASSWDRKNTEAFF
V gene: TRBV5-4
D gene: TRBD1
clone size: -
J gene: TRBJ1-1

CDR3 DNA: TGCGCCAGCAGCTCTGGACTAGCGGGGTTATATAGCACAGATACGCAGTATTTT
CDR3 protein: CASSSGLAGLYSTDTQYF
V gene: TRBV5-1
D gene: TRBD2
clone size: -
J gene: TRBJ2-3

CDR3 DNA: TGTGCCAGCAGTTTTTATTTACCAGCGGATAGCACAGATACGCAGTATTTT
CDR3 protein: CASSFYLPADSTDTQYF
V gene: TRBV28
D gene: -
clone size: -
J gene: TRBJ2-3

CDR3 DNA: TGTGCCAGCAGTGTGATAGGGGGTGCCAAAAACATTCAGTACTTC
CDR3 protein: CASSVIGGAKNIQYF
V gene: TRBV6-1
D gene: -
clone size: -
J gene: TRBJ2-4

CDR3 DNA: TGCAGTGCTAGCGGTGGCTACACCTTC
CDR3 protein: CSASGGYTF
V gene: TRBV20-1
D gene: -
clone size: -
J gene: TRBJ1-2

CDR3 DNA: TGTGCCATCAGTGCGGGCCAGGCCGCCGGGGAGCTGTTTTTT
CDR3 protein: CAISAGQAAGELFF
V gene: TRBV10-3
D gene: -
clone size: -
J gene: TRBJ2-2

CDR3 DNA: TGTGCCAGCAGTAGAACAGGGGAAGCTAGCACCGGGGAGCTGTTTTTT
CDR3 protein: CASSRTGEASTGELFF
V gene: TRBV2
D gene: TRBD1
clone size: -
J gene: TRBJ2-2

CDR3 DNA: TGTGCCAGCAGTGAGGACAGGGGGAACACTGAAGCTTTCTTT
CDR3 protein: CASSEDRGNTEAFF
V gene: TRBV6-1
D gene: TRBD1
clone size: once
J gene: TRBJ1-1

CDR3 DNA: TGTGCCAGCAGCCGGCGACTAGCGGGAGATACAGATACGCAGTATTTT
CDR3 protein: CASSRRLAGDTDTQYF
V gene: TRBV7-9
D gene: TRBD2
clone size: -
J gene: TRBJ2-3

CDR3 DNA: TGTGCCAGCAGCTCGAGACCCGAGAGCACAGATACGCAGTATTTT
CDR3 protein: CASSSRPESTDTQYF
V gene: TRBV7-2
D gene: -
clone size: -
J gene: TRBJ2-3

CDR3 DNA: TGTGCCAGCAGCTTTGGGACAGAGACATACGAGCAGTACTTC
CDR3 protein: CASSFGTETYEQYF
V gene: TRBV7-9
D gene: TRBD1
clone size: -
J gene: TRBJ2-7

CDR3 DNA: TGCGCCAGCAGCCAAACAGGGGATAATTCACCCCTCCACTTT
CDR3 protein: CASSQTGDNSPLHF
V gene: TRBV5-1
D gene: TRBD1
clone size: -
J gene: TRBJ1-6

CDR3 DNA: TGTGCCAGCCGACTAGCGGGGGGCCTAAAAAACATTCAGTACTTC
CDR3 protein: CASRLAGGLKNIQYF
V gene: TRBV2
D gene: TRBD2
clone size: -
J gene: TRBJ2-4

CDR3 DNA: TGTGCCAGCAGCTTACAGGGTCCAGATACGCAGTATTTT
CDR3 protein: CASSLQGPDTQYF
V gene: TRBV7-9
D gene: -
clone size: -
J gene: TRBJ2-3

CDR3 DNA: TGCGCCAGCAGCGTTGTGGCTAGCGGGGGTGAGACCCAGTACTTC
CDR3 protein: CASSVVASGGETQYF
V gene: TRBV5-1
D gene: TRBD2
clone size: -
J gene: TRBJ2-5

CDR3 DNA: TGTGCCAGCAGCCCGGGAGCCTTCTCTGGAAACACCATATATTTT
CDR3 protein: CASSPGAFSGNTIYF
V gene: TRBV7-2
D gene: -
clone size: -
J gene: TRBJ1-3

CDR3 DNA: TGTGCCAGCAGTTATAGTACAGGAGTTGGAGGCTACACCTTC
CDR3 protein: CASSYSTGVGGYTF
V gene: TRBV5-4
D gene: -
clone size: -
J gene: TRBJ1-2

CDR3 DNA: TGTGCCAGCAGCTTAGGAACAGAGCCCTCCTACGAGCAGTACTTC
CDR3 protein: CASSLGTEPSYEQYF
V gene: TRBV7-9
D gene: -
clone size: -
J gene: TRBJ2-7

CDR3 DNA: TGTGCCAGCAGCGTAGGGGACAGGGATTCACCCCTCCACTTT
CDR3 protein: CASSVGDRDSPLHF
V gene: TRBV9
D gene: TRBD1
clone size: -
J gene: TRBJ1-6

CDR3 DNA: TGTGCCATCAGTGATGGAGCCGGCAGGCCCGGGGAGCTGTTTTTT
CDR3 protein: CAISDGAGRPGELFF
V gene: TRBV10-3
D gene: -
clone size: -
J gene: TRBJ2-2

CDR3 DNA: TGTGCCAGCAGCTTAGCCAGGAGCACAGATACGCAGTATTTT
CDR3 protein: CASSLARSTDTQYF
V gene: TRBV7-9
D gene: -
clone size: -
J gene: TRBJ2-3

CDR3 DNA: TGTGCCAGCAGAGCGACTAGCGGGGGGTTGAACACCGGGGAGCTGTTTTTT
CDR3 protein: CASRATSGGLNTGELFF
V gene: TRBV2
D gene: TRBD2
clone size: -
J gene: TRBJ2-2

CDR3 DNA: TGTGCCAGCAGCCCCAGTGACAGATCGTTCTACGAGCAGTACTTC
CDR3 protein: CASSPSDRSFYEQYF
V gene: TRBV7-2
D gene: -
clone size: -
J gene: TRBJ2-7